The clone carrying this T cell receptor beta chain was counted many times. V lost 5 bases, J lost 5 bases, and 17 bases lay in between. The CDR3 loop spans 15 amino acids. The authors prepared the TCRbeta library with unique molecular identifiers. Each CDR3 protein is one row after TCRdb ran MiXCR on the PCR reads. The profile shows approximately 210,000 distinct CDR3 sequences, about 15% of them singletons. The sample comes from a study of T-cell reconstitution after alpha-beta-depleted transplantation in children. V and J are TRBV12-3 or TRBV12-4 and TRBJ2-3, with a tentative D call TRBD2 (5 bases). This material consisted of PBMCs from the stem cell graft donor, taken from the stem cell graft. This sequence was found in a human donor who donated a stem cell graft to a child with acute lymphoblastic leukemia. CDR3 DNA: TGTGCCAGCAGTCTAGAGAGGGCTCGGGGAGATACGCAGTATTTT. Its translation is CASSLERARGDTQYF.